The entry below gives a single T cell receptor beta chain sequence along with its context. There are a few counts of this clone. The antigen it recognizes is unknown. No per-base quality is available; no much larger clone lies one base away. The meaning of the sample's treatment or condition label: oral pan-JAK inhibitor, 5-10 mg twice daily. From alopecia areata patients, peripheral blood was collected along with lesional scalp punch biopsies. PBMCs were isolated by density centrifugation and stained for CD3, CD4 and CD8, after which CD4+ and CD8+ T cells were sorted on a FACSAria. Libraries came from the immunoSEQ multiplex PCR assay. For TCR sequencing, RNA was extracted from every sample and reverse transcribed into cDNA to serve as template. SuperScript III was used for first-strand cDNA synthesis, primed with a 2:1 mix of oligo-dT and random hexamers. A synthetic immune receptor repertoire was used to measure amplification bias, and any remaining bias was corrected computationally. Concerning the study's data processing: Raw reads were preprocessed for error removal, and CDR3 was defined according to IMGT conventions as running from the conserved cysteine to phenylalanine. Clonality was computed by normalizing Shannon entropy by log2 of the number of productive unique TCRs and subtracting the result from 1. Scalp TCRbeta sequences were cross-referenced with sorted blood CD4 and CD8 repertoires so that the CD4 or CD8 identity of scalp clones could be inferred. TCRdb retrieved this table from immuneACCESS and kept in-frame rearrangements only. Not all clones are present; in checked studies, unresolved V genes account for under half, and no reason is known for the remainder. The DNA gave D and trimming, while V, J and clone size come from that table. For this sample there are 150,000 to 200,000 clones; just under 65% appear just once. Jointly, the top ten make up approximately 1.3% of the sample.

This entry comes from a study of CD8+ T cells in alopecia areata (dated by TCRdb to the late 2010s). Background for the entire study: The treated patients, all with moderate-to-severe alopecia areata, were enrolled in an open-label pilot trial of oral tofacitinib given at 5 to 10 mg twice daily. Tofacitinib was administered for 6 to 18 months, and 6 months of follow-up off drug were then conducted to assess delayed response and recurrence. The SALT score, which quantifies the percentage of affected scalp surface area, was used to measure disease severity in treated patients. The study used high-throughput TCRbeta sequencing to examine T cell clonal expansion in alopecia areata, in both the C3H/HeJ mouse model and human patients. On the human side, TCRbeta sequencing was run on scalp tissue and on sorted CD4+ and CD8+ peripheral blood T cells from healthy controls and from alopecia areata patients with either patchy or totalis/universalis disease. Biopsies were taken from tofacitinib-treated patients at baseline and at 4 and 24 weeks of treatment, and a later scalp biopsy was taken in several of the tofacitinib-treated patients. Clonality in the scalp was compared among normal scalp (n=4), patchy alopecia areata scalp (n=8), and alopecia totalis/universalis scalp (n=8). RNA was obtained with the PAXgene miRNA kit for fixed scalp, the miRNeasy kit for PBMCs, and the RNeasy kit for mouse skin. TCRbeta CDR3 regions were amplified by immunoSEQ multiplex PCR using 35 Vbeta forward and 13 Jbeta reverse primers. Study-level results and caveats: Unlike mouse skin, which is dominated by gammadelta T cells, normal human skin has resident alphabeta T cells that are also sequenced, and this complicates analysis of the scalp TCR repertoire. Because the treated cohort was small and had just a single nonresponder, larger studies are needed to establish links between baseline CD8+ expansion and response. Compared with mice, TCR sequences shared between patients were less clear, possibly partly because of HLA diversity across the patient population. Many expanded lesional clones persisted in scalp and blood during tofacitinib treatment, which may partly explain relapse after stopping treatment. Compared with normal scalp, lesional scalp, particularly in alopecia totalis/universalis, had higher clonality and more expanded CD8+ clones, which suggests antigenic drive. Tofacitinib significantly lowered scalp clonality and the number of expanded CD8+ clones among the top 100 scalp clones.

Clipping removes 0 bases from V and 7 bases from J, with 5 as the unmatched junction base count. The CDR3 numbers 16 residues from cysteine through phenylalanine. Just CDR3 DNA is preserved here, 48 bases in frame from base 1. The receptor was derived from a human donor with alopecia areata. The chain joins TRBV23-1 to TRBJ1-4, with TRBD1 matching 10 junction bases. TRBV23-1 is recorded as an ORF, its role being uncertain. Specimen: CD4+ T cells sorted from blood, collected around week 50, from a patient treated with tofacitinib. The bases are TGCGCCAGCAGTCAATCTTGGACAGGGGGTATTGAAAAACTGTTTTTT. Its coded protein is CASSQSWTGGIEKLFF.